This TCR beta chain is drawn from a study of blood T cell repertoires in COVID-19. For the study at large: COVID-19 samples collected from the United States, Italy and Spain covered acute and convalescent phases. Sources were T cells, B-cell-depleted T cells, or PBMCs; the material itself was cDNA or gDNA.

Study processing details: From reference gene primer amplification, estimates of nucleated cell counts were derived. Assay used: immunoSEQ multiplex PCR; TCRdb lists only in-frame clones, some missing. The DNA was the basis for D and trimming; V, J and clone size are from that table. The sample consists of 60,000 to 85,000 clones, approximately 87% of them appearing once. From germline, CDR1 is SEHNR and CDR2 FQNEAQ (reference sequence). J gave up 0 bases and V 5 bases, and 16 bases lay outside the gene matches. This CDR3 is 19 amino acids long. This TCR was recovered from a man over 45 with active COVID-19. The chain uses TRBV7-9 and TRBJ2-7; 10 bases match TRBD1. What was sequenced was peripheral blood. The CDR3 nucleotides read TGTGCCAGCAGCCCTACCTGGGGGACAGGGGCTTCACTCTCCTACGAGCAGTACTTC. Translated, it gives CASSPTWGTGASLSYEQYF.